These 5 T cell receptor beta chains originate from one sample sequenced in a study of identifying expanded T cells in peripheral blood. The data were produced by immunoSEQ multiplex PCR, yet TCRdb's version contains in-frame clones alone and is incomplete. The profile shows approximately 97,000 clones, 88% of them singletons. Sequences were obtained from blood. The source of these receptors is a person aged 18 to 75 in good health.

This clone is termed medium-sized. The rearrangement uses TRBV19 and TRBJ2-4; possibly TRBD2 for D (7 bases). Germline CDR1 LNHDA, CDR2 SQIVND (reference sequence). This CDR3 is built from 14 residues. V dropped 5 bases and J dropped 6 bases, with 14 bases sitting between them. The CDR3 loop is CASSSQGRGNIQYF. The CDR3 DNA sequence: TGTGCCAGTAGTTCGCAGGGGAGGGGAAACATTCAGTACTTC. The full variable domain, its missing parts supplied by reference TRBV19 and TRBJ2-4, is DGGITQSPKYLFRKEGQNVTLSCEQNLNHDAMYWYRQDPGQGLRLIYYSQIVNDFQKGDIAEGYSVSREKKESFPLTVTSAQKNPTAFYLCASSSQGRGNIQYFGAGTRLSVL.

The gene calls are TRBV7-9 and TRBJ1-2, with D possibly being TRBD1 (5 bases). CDR3 length: 13 amino acids. Trimming removed 5 bases from V and 4 bases from J, with 11 bases in between. The germline CDR1 and CDR2 sequences are SEHNR and FQNEAQ (reference sequence). DNA for the CDR3: TGTGCCAGCAGCGGGGATGGGGCCTATGGCTACACCTTC. Translating gives CASSGDGAYGYTF.

The rearrangement uses TRBV4-3 and TRBJ2-1, with a possible D match to TRBD2 (6 bases). With 3 bases removed from V and 6 bases from J, the gap between germline ends came to 18 bases. Germline CDR1 LGHNA, CDR2 YSLEER. The CDR3 spans 16 residues. This CDR3 is CASSHLGVGGRNEQFF. CDR3 nucleotide sequence: TGCGCCAGCAGCCACCTGGGTGTGGGGGGACGCAATGAGCAGTTCTTC.

This chain connects TRBV19 to TRBJ2-7; TRBD1 matches 7 bases. The CDR3 is 15 amino acids. Germline assignment: CDR1 LNHDA and CDR2 SQIVND (reference sequence). Trimming removed 3 bases from V and 3 bases from J; junction bases left unmatched: 8. The CDR3 DNA follows: TGTGCCAGTAGTATCCCTGGACAGGAGTACTACGAGCAGTACTTC. Translating gives CASSIPGQEYYEQYF.

The CDR3 reads CATSKSPLGKGTDTQYF. The CDR3 DNA reads TGTGCCACCTCAAAATCACCACTAGGAAAGGGCACAGATACGCAGTATTTT. V is TRBV6-4 and J is TRBJ2-3; D may be TRBD2 (5 bases). Trimming removed 10 bases at V and 1 base at J, with 24 bases between. Germline V gives CDR1 MRHNA, CDR2 SNTAGT. CDR3 length equals 17 residues.